This T cell receptor beta chain was recorded in a study of regulatory T cells in long-lasting Graves disease. The TCR beta library used iRepertoire HTBI primers with Arm-PCR amplification of CDR3. TCRdb called the multiplex PCR reads again in MiXCR, with one record for every CDR3 protein. The data show about 470,000 distinct CDR3 sequences, around 20% seen once. Time point described: persistent/refractory GD, antithyroid drugs over 5 years with positive TRAb. The authors made the TCR library using RNA they extracted from PBMCs. V lost 6 bases to trimming and J lost 2 bases, with 14 bases between them. The V gene's germline CDR1 is SQVTM and CDR2 ANQGSEA. The CDR3 runs to 13 residues.

This chain joins TRBV29-1 and TRBJ2-7; D perhaps matches TRBD1 (6 bases). This sequence was found in a female donor with Graves disease. The input for sequencing was peripheral blood mononuclear cells (PBMCs), taken when the disease was refractory, from a patient treated with antithyroid drugs. CDR3 sequence reads: CSVGQAEAYEQYF. The DNA for the CDR3 is TGCAGCGTGGGACAAGCTGAAGCCTACGAGCAGTACTTC.